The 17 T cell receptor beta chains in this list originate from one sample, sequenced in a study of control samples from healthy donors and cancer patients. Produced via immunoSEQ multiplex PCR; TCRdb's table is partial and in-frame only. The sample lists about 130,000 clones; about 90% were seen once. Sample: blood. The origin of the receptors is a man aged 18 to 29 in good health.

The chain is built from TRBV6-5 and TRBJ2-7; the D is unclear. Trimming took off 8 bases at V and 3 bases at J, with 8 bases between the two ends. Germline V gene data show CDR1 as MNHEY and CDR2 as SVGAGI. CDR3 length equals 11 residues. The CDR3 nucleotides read TGTGCCAGCGTCGTCTACTACGAGCAGTACTTC. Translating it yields CASVVYYEQYF.

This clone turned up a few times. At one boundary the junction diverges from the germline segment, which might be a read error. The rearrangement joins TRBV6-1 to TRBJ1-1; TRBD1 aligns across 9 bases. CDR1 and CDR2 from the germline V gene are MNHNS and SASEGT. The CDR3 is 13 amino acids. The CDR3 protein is CASIEGTGSKAFF. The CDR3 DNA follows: TGTGCCAGCATTGAAGGGACAGGGTCTAAAGCTTTCTTT.

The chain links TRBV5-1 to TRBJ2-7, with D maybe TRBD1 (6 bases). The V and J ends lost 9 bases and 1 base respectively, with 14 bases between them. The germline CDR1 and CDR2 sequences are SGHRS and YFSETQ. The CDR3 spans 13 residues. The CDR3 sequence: CATRQEASYEQYF. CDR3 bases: TGCGCCACCAGACAGGAGGCTTCCTACGAGCAGTACTTC.

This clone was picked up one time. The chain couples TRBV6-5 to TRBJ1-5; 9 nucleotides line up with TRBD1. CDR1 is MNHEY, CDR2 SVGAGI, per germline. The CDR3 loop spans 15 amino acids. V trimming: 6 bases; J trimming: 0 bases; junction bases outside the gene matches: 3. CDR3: CASRSTGGSNQPQHF. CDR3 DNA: TGTGCCAGCAGATCGACAGGGGGTAGCAATCAGCCCCAGCATTTT.

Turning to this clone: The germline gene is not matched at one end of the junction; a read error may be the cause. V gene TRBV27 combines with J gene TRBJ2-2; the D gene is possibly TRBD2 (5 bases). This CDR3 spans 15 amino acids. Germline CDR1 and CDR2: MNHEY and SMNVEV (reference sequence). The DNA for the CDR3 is TGTGCCAGCAGTTTAGAGTCTACGTACACCGGGGAGCCGTTTTTT. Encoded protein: CASSLESTYTGEPFF.

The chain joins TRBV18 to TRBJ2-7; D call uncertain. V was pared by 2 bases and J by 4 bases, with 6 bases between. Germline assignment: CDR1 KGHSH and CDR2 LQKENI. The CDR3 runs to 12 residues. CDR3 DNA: TGTGCCAGCTCACCAGACGGTTACGAGCAGTACTTC. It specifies CASSPDGYEQYF.

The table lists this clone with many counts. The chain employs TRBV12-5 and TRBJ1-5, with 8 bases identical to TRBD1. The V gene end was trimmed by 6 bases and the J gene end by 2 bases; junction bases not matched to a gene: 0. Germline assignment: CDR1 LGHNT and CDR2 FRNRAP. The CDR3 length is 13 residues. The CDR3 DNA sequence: TGTGCTAGTGGACAGGGGGGCAATCAGCCCCAGCATTTT. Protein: CASGQGGNQPQHF.

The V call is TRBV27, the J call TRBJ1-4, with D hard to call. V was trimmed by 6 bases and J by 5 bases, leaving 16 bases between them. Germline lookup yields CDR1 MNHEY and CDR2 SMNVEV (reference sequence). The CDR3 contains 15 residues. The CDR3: CASSPLGYHNEKLFF. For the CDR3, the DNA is TGTGCCAGCAGCCCACTGGGATACCACAATGAAAAACTGTTTTTT.

In DNA form, the CDR3 reads TGCGCCAGCACGACAGCTTCAAATGAAAAACTGTTTTTT. This translates into CASTTASNEKLFF. The V call is TRBV5-1, the J call TRBJ1-4; possible D gene TRBD1, 5 bases. This CDR3 has 13 amino acids. The V gene lost 6 bases and the J gene lost 5 bases, with 11 bases spanning the gap. Germline V lookup: CDR1 SGHRS, CDR2 YFSETQ. Drawing the rest from reference TRBV5-1 and TRBJ1-4, the complete variable domain is KAGVTQTPRYLIKTRGQQVTLSCSPISGHRSVSWYQQTPGQGLQFLFEYFSETQRNKGNFPGRFSGRQFSNSRSEMNVSTLELGDSALYLCASTTASNEKLFFGSGTQLSVL.

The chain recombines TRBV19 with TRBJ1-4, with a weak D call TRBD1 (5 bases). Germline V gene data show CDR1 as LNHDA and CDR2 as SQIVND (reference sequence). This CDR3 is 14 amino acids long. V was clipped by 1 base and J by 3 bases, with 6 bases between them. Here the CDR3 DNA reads TGTGCCAGTAGTATAGCGGGGGCTAATGAAAAACTGTTTTTT. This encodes CASSIAGANEKLFF.

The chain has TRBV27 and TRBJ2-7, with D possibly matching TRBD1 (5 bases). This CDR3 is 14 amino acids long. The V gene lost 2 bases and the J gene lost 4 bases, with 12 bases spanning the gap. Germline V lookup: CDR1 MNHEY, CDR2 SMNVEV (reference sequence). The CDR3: CASSLLNQGYEQYF. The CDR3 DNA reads TGTGCCAGCAGTTTACTGAACCAGGGATACGAGCAGTACTTC.

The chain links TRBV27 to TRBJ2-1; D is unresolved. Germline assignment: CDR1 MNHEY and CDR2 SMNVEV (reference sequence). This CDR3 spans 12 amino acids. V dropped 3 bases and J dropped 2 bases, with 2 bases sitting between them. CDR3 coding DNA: TGTGCCAGCAGTTTTACCTACAATGAGCAGTTCTTC. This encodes CASSFTYNEQFF.

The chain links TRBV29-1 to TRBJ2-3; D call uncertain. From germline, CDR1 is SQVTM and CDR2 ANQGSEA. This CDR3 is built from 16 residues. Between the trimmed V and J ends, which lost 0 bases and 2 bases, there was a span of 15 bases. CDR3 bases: TGCAGCGTTGAAGATGGGTATCAGCAGGCCACAGATACGCAGTATTTT. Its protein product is CSVEDGYQQATDTQYF.

The CDR3 DNA reads TGTGCCAGCAGTTCCCGGGACGGAAGCTCTGGAAACACCATATATTTT. Amino acids: CASSSRDGSSGNTIYF. The chain uses TRBV27 and TRBJ1-3; a possible D gene is TRBD1 (5 bases). Germline CDR1 and CDR2: MNHEY and SMNVEV (reference sequence). This CDR3 has 16 amino acids. Trimming removed 4 bases from V and 0 bases from J, with 13 bases in between.

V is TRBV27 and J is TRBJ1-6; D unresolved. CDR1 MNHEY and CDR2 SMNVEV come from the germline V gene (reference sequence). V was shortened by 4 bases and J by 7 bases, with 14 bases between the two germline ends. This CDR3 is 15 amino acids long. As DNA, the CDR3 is TGTGCCAGCAGTTACGGTCCCCTGGGGAATTCACCCCTCCACTTT. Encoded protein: CASSYGPLGNSPLHF.

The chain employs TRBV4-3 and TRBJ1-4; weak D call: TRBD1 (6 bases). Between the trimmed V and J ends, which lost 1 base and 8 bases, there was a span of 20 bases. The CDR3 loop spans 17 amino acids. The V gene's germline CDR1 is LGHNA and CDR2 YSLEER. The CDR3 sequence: CASSQVGQGGYKEKLFF. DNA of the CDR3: TGCGCCAGCAGCCAAGTGGGACAAGGAGGTTATAAGGAAAAACTGTTTTTT.

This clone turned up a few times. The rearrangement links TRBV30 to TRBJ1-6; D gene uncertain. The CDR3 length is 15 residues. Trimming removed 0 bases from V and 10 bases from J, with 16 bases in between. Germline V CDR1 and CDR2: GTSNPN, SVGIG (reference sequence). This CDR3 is CAWSVLGETVSPLHF. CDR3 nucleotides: TGTGCCTGGAGTGTACTAGGTGAAACAGTATCACCCCTCCACTTT.